Below are 15 T cell receptor beta chains sequenced from a single sample in a study of T-cell memory formation after mild COVID-19. TCRdb recomputed calls from the 5' RACE reads with MiXCR, one row per CDR3 protein. Counted here are 200,000 to 250,000 distinct CDR3 sequences, more than 8% occurring once; the ten biggest clones make up about 3.8%. Sequences were obtained from PBMCs or a T cell subset sorted from them (not recorded which). These receptors originate from a man between 18 and 35 years old who had mild COVID-19 (a few samples of this study predate the infection). Cell type and time point are not known.

The CDR3 nucleotides read TGTGCCAGCAGCCCCCTTTGGGGGGGGGCGAGCTACAATGAGCAGTTCTTC. Its protein is CASSPLWGGASYNEQFF. The rearrangement uses TRBV7-2 and TRBJ2-1; tentatively, D is TRBD2 (7 bases). Germline V lookup: CDR1 SGHTA, CDR2 FQGNSA. Deletions cut 5 bases from V and 3 bases from J, with 20 bases between. This CDR3 has 17 amino acids.

This sequence joins TRBV11-2 and TRBJ1-3; unclear D gene. Between the trimmed V and J ends, which lost 2 bases and 0 bases, there was a span of 11 bases. This CDR3 region has 16 residues. The germline gives CDR1 SGHAT, CDR2 FQNNGV. The CDR3 DNA reads TGTGCCAGCAGCTTATTTCGGGGTCTCTCTGGAAACACCATATATTTT. It codes for CASSLFRGLSGNTIYF. Using reference TRBV11-2 and TRBJ1-3 for the parts outside the CDR3, the full variable domain is EAGVAQSPRYKIIEKRQSVAFWCNPISGHATLYWYQQILGQGPKLLIQFQNNGVVDDSQLPKDRFSAERLKGVDSTLKIQPAKLEDSAVYLCASSLFRGLSGNTIYFGEGSWLTVV.

This clonotype has a count of ten or more. This chain joins TRBV4-3 and TRBJ1-2; 7 nucleotides agree with TRBD1. Per germline, CDR1 LGHNA and CDR2 YSLEER. J gave up 7 bases and V 0 bases, and 5 bases lay outside the gene matches. CDR3 length: 14 residues. The DNA of the CDR3 is TGCGCCAGCAGCCAAGATAAAGGGGGCAGTGGCTACACCTTC. Its translation is CASSQDKGGSGYTF.

This chain links TRBV6-6 with TRBJ2-3, with 9 bases lining up with TRBD2. V lost 2 bases to trimming and J lost 0 bases; unmatched junction nucleotides: 9. The CDR3 extends over 18 amino acids. Germline CDR1 reads MNHNY; CDR2 reads SVGAGI (reference sequence). The CDR3 here is CASSYPGTSGFSTDTQYF. The CDR3 DNA is TGTGCCAGCAGTTACCCTGGTACTAGCGGGTTTAGCACAGATACGCAGTATTTT.

This clonotype was counted only a few times. The chain is built from TRBV9 and TRBJ2-3, with TRBD1 matching 9 bases. Germline CDR1 reads SGDLS; CDR2 reads YYNGEE. V shed 0 bases, J shed 0 bases, and the junction held 5 bases outside the gene matches. The CDR3 runs 17 residues. The CDR3 spells CASSVEGQGPSTDTQYF. Written as DNA, the CDR3 is TGTGCCAGCAGCGTAGAAGGACAGGGGCCTAGCACAGATACGCAGTATTTT.

A few counts support this clonotype. The genes are TRBV4-1 and TRBJ1-1; D gene ambiguous. CDR3 length equals 13 residues. Trimming left V 0 bases short and J 7 bases short, with 9 bases between. Germline V gene data show CDR1 as MGHRA and CDR2 as YSYEKL. Here the CDR3 DNA reads TGCGCCAGCAGCCAAGATCGACAAGGTGAAGCTTTCTTT. Its protein product is CASSQDRQGEAFF.

This clonotype was recorded a few times. J is TRBJ2-2 and V is TRBV29-1; tentatively, D is TRBD1 (5 bases). Germline loops: CDR1 SQVTM, CDR2 ANQGSEA. V gave up 6 bases and J gave up 5 bases, with 16 bases separating them. There are 14 residues in the CDR3. The CDR3 bases are TGCAGCGTAGGACAAGTAGCCAGGACCGGGGAGCTGTTTTTT. It yields the protein CSVGQVARTGELFF.

The V gene is TRBV7-2, the J gene TRBJ1-2; no firm D call. Germline V gene data show CDR1 as SGHTA and CDR2 as FQGNSA. Trimming left V 5 bases short and J 0 bases short, with 16 bases between. CDR3 length: 16 residues. In DNA form, the CDR3 reads TGTGCCAGCAGCCAGTGGCATACCAAAACTAACTATGGCTACACCTTC. The encoded protein is CASSQWHTKTNYGYTF.

The gene calls are TRBV11-2 and TRBJ2-5; 7 nucleotides line up with TRBD2. Trimming took 5 bases from V and 1 from J; bases not matched to a gene: 10. Germline V gene lookup returns CDR1 SGHAT and CDR2 FQNNGV. The CDR3 covers 16 residues. The CDR3 loop is CASSLSLGGGQETQYF. CDR3 DNA: TGTGCCAGCAGCCTCTCCTTGGGGGGGGGCCAAGAGACCCAGTACTTC.

This clonotype was counted many times. The chain carries TRBV7-9 and TRBJ1-2, with D possibly TRBD1 on 6 matching bases. From germline, CDR1 is SEHNR and CDR2 FQNEAQ (reference sequence). The length of the CDR3 is 15 residues. V lost 0 bases to trimming and J lost 2 bases, with 10 bases between them. CDR3 coding DNA: TGTGCCAGCAGCTTAGCTGCGGACAGAAACTATGGCTACACCTTC. Translating it yields CASSLAADRNYGYTF.

This clonotype has just a few counts. This chain links TRBV27 with TRBJ1-2; the D is unclear. Looked up from germline, CDR1 is MNHEY and CDR2 is SMNVEV (reference sequence). This CDR3 contains 14 residues. V lost 3 bases, J lost 8 bases, and 16 bases lay in between. Here the CDR3 DNA reads TGTGCCAGCAGTTTCCTTGACCGAACGGGCGGCTACACCTTC. It specifies CASSFLDRTGGYTF.

This clonotype has only a few counts. This chain connects TRBV20-1 to TRBJ1-2, with TRBD1 matching 12 bases. V dropped 2 bases and J dropped 4; count of bases not matched to a gene: 5. Germline V lookup: CDR1 DFQATT, CDR2 SNEGSKA (reference sequence). The CDR3 spans 15 residues. The CDR3 DNA is TGCAGTGCTAGATCGGGACAGGGGGCGGTCTATGGCTACACCTTC. Translated: CSARSGQGAVYGYTF.

This clonotype turned up a few times. V usage is TRBV24-1 and J usage is TRBJ2-2; 9 bases are shared with TRBD2. Germline trimming cut 4 bases from V and 5 bases from J; bases unmatched to any gene: 7. Germline V lookup: CDR1 KGHDR, CDR2 SFDVKD. The CDR3 is made up of 16 amino acids. The CDR3 here is CATSDPSGGRTGELFF. The CDR3, as DNA: TGTGCCACCAGTGACCCGAGCGGGGGGCGGACCGGGGAGCTGTTTTTT.

The V call is TRBV7-2, the J call TRBJ2-3; a weak D match, TRBD2 (5 bases). The germline V gene has CDR1 SGHTA and CDR2 FQGNSA. The CDR3 sequence is 18 residues long. Trimming removed 2 bases at V and 1 base at J, with 19 bases between. CDR3 nucleotides: TGTGCCAGCAGCTTATCAGCCCCCCTAGCTGGGCGCACAGATACGCAGTATTTT. The encoded protein is CASSLSAPLAGRTDTQYF.

In its sample, this clonotype was seen once. This sequence joins TRBV10-3 and TRBJ1-2; D is perhaps TRBD1 (5 bases). The CDR3 consists of 13 residues. CDR1 ENHRY and CDR2 SYGVKD come from the germline V gene. With 6 bases removed from V and 7 bases from J, the gap between germline ends came to 15 bases. The CDR3: CAISETGAAGYTF. The CDR3 DNA is TGTGCCATCAGCGAAACAGGAGCTGCTGGCTACACCTTC.